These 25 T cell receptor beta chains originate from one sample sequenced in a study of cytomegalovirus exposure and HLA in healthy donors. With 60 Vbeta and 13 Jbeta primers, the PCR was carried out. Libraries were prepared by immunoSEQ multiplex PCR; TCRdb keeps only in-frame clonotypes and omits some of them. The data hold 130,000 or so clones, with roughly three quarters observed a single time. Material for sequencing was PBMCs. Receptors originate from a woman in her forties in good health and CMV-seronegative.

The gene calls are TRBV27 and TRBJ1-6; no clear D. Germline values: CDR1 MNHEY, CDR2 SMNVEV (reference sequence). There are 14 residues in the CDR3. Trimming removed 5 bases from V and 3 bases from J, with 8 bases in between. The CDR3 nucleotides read TGTGCCAGCAGTCAGGTCTACTATAATTCACCCCTCCACTTT. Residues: CASSQVYYNSPLHF.

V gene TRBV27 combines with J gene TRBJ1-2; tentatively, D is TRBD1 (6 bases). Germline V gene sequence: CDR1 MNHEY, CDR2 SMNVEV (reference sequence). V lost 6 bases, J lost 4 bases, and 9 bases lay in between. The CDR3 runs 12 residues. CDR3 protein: CASRGQSYGYTF. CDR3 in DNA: TGTGCCAGCAGAGGACAGTCCTATGGCTACACCTTC.

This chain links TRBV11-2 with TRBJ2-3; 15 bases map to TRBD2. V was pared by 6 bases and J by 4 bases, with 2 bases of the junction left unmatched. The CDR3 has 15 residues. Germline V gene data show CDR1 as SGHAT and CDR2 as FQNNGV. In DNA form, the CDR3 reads TGTGCCAGCAGGGGACTAGCGGGGGGAGCAGATACGCAGTATTTT. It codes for CASRGLAGGADTQYF.

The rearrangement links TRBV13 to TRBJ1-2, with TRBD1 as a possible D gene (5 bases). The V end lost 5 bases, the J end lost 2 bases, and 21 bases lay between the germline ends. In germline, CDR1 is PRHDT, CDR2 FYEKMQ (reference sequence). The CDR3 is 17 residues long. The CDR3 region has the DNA TGTGCCAGCAGCCTCCGGTGGGGGGTTGGTGTAAACTATGGCTACACCTTC. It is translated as CASSLRWGVGVNYGYTF.

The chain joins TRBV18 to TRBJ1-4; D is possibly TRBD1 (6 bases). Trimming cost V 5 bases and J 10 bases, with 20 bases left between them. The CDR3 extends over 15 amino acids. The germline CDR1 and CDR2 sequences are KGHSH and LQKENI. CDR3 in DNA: TGTGCCAGCTCATCCGCTGGGGGCGATGGAGGAAAACTGTTTTTT. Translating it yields CASSSAGGDGGKLFF.

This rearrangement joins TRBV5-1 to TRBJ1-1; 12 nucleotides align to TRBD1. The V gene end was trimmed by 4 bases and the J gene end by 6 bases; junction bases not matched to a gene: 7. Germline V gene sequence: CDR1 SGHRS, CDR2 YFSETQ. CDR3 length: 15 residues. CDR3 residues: CASSAGDRGLSEAFF. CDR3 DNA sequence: TGCGCCAGCAGCGCGGGGGACAGGGGGCTATCTGAAGCTTTCTTT.

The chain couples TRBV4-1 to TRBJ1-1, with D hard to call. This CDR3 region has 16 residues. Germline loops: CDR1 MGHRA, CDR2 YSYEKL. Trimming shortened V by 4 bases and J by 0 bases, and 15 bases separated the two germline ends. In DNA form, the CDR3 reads TGCGCCAGCAGCCGAAGTGTGACACTCATGAACACTGAAGCTTTCTTT. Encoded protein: CASSRSVTLMNTEAFF.

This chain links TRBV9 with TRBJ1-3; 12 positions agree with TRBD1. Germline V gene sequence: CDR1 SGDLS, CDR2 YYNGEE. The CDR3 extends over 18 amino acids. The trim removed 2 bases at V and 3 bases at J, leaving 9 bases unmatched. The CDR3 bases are TGTGCCAGCAGCGTGGGGACAGGGGGCATTTCTTTTGGAAACACCATATATTTT. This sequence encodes CASSVGTGGISFGNTIYF.

The CDR3 DNA is TGTGCCAGCAGCGATCGGGGGGCCTCGGAAAAACTGTTTTTT. It yields the protein CASSDRGASEKLFF. The chain carries TRBV7-9 and TRBJ1-4; tentative D call: TRBD1 (6 bases). Trimming removed 5 bases from V and 8 bases from J, with 15 bases in between. Germline values: CDR1 SEHNR, CDR2 FQNEAQ (reference sequence). The CDR3 length is 14 residues.

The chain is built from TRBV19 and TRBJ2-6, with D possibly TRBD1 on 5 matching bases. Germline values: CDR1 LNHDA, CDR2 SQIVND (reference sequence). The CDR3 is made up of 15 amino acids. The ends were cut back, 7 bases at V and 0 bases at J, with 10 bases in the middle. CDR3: CASTPTGSGANVLTF. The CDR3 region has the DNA TGTGCCAGTACACCTACAGGCTCTGGGGCCAACGTCCTGACTTTC.

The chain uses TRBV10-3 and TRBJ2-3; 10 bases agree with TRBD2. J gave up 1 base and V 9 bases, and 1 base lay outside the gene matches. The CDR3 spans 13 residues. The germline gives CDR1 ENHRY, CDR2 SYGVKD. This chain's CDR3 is CAILAGGTDTQYF. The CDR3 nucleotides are TGTGCCATTCTAGCGGGGGGCACAGATACGCAGTATTTT.

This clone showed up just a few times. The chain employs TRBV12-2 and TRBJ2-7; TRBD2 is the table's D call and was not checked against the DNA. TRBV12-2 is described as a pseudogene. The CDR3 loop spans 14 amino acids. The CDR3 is CASRFFQPRDEQYF. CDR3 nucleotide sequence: TGTGCAAGTCGCTTTTTTCAGCCACGGGACGAGCAGTACTTC.

This CDR3 is CASSPLQGTEAFF. The DNA for the CDR3 is TGTGCCAGCAGTCCCCTTCAGGGCACTGAAGCTTTCTTT. J is TRBJ1-1 and V is TRBV28; D may be TRBD1 (5 bases). V was trimmed by 5 bases and J by 4 bases, leaving 11 bases between them. The CDR3 spans 13 residues. Germline-derived CDR1 and CDR2 are MDHEN and SYDVKM.

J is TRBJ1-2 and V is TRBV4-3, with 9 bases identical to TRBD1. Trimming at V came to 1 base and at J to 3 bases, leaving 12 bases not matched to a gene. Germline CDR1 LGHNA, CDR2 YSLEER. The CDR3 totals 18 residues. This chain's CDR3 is CASSQGYGTGQRHYGYTF. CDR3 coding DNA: TGCGCCAGCAGCCAAGGCTACGGGACAGGGCAACGCCACTATGGCTACACCTTC.

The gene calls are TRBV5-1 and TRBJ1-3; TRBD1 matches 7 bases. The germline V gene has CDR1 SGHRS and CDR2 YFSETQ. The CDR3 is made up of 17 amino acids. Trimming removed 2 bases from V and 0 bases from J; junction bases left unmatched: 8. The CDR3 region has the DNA TGCGCCAGCAGCTTCGGGGACAGCGATAACTCTGGAAACACCATATATTTT. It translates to CASSFGDSDNSGNTIYF.

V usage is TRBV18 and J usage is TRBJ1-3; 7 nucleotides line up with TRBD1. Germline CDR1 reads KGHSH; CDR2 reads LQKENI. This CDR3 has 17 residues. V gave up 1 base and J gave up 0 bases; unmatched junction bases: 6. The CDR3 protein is CASSPQQGTYSGNTIYF. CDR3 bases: TGTGCCAGCTCACCACAACAGGGGACGTACTCTGGAAACACCATATATTTT.

Written as DNA, the CDR3 is TGCAGCGTTGAAAGGGGGCCGGGCACCGGGGAGCTGTTTTTT. Protein: CSVERGPGTGELFF. This chain uses TRBV29-1 with TRBJ2-2, with 7 bases aligning to TRBD1. This CDR3 contains 14 residues. V was clipped by 2 bases and J by 4 bases; unmatched bases: 4. The V gene's germline CDR1 is SQVTM and CDR2 ANQGSEA.

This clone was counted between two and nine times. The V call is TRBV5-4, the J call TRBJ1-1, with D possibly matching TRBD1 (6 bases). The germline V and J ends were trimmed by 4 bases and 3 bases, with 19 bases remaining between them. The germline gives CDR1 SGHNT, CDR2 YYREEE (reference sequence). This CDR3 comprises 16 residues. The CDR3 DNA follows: TGTGCCAGCAGCCGGGCTTCAAGGGGGAGTGACACTGAAGCTTTCTTT. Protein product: CASSRASRGSDTEAFF.

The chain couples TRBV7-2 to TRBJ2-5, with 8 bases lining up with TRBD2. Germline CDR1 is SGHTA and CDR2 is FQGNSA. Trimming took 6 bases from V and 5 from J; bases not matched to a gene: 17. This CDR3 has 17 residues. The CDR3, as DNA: TGTGCCAGCAGTCTAGGGCAGATGGCGGGGGGCGGGGAGACCCAGTACTTC. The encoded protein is CASSLGQMAGGGETQYF.

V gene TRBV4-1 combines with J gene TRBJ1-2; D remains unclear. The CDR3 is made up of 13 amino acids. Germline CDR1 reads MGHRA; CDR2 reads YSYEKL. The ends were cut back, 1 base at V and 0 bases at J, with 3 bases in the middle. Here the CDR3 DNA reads TGCGCCAGCAGCCAAGCGGCTAACTATGGCTACACCTTC. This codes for CASSQAANYGYTF.

CDR3 nucleotide sequence: TGCGCCAGCAGCTTGTTAGGGGCAGGGGGCAATATCTACGAGCAGTACTTC. It specifies CASSLLGAGGNIYEQYF. V and J are TRBV5-1 and TRBJ2-7; 8 bases align to TRBD1. V lost 1 base, J lost 3 bases, and 12 bases stayed unmatched. This CDR3 contains 17 residues. Germline V gene data show CDR1 as SGHRS and CDR2 as YFSETQ.

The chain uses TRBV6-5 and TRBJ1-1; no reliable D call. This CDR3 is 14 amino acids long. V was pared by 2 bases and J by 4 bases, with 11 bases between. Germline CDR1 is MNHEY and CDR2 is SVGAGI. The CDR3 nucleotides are TGTGCCAGCAGTTACCGGCCACTAGGCACTGAAGCTTTCTTT. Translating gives CASSYRPLGTEAFF.

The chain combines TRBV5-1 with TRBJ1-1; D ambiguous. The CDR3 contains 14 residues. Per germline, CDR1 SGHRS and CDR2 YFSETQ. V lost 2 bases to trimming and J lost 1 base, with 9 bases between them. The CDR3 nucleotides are TGCGCCAGCAGCTTTGCGGGCCCGAACACTGAAGCTTTCTTT. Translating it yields CASSFAGPNTEAFF. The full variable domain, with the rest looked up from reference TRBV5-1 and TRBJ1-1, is KAGVTQTPRYLIKTRGQQVTLSCSPISGHRSVSWYQQTPGQGLQFLFEYFSETQRNKGNFPGRFSGRQFSNSRSEMNVSTLELGDSALYLCASSFAGPNTEAFFGQGTRLTVV.

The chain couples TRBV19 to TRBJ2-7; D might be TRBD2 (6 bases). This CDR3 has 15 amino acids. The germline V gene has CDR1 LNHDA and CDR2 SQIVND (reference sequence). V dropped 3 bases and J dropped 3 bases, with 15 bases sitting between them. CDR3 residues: CASSIRGSNYYEQYF. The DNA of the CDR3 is TGTGCCAGTAGTATTCGGGGGTCTAACTACTACGAGCAGTACTTC.

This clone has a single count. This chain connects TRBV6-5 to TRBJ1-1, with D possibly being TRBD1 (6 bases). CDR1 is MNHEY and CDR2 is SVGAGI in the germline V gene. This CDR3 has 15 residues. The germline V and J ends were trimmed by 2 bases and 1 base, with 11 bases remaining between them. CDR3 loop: CASSYQGLGNTEAFF. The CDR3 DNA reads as TGTGCCAGCAGTTACCAGGGGCTCGGGAACACTGAAGCTTTCTTT.